This T cell receptor (beta chain) stems from a study of OX40 agonist ivuxolimab in advanced cancers. Study summary: Ivuxolimab, which patients received intravenously every 2 weeks, was dosed at 0.01 to 10 mg/kg.

The CDR3 covers 14 residues. This clone is a singleton in its sample. Its antigen is not identified. Study outcomes and limitations: The average count of expanded clones was higher among CD8+ T cells than among CD4+.

Only in-frame clones appear in the TCRdb table, and some are missing; sequencing was by immunoSEQ multiplex PCR. This table holds around 59,000 clones, about 89% found once. The sequencing here drew on CD4+ or CD8+ T cells sorted from blood, taken in a trial of the OX40 agonist ivuxolimab. The clonotype originates from an adult with an advanced solid tumor such as melanoma, head and neck, liver or kidney cancer. The V and J genes are TRBV1 and TRBJ1-5; the D call in the table, TRBD1, was not verified against the DNA. TRBV1 is deemed a pseudogene. Here the CDR3 reads CTSSQDRARQPQHF. DNA for the CDR3: TGCACCAGCAGCCAGGACAGGGCCAGACAGCCCCAGCATTTT.